One T cell receptor beta chain is described in this entry. The target of this receptor is not known. No quality values exist for individual bases; no much larger clone is one base distant. The iRepertoire nested amplicon-rescue multiplex PCR (arm-PCR) platform was used to amplify TCR alpha and beta CDR3 regions from RNA. The input for one-step reverse transcription and amplification was roughly 85-400 ng of either tissue mRNA or PBMC total RNA. Following bead purification, Illumina adapters were added through a secondary multiplex PCR, and the libraries were then gel-purified between 200 and 400 bp. Libraries carried internal 6-nucleotide barcodes used for demultiplexing. The libraries were sequenced on an Illumina MiSeq using 2x220 or 2x250 nucleotide paired-end reads. As for how the authors treated the data: FLASH 1.2.11 was used to merge paired reads, and BWA-MEM then aligned the reads to the GRCh37 human genome before TRA and TRB reads were extracted. An IMGT-derived reference of cassette sequences and CDR3 motifs, with pseudogenes included, was used for V and J assignment. Three-frame translation of reads was performed, and productive CDR3s were defined as those with a C...FGXG motif and no stop codons. A clonotype was defined as a unique combination of a V-J cassette pair and a CDR3 amino acid sequence. Filtering of reads was based on Hamming distance, with the threshold set by the sequence error rate of each sample in mapped regions. The raw public data were reprocessed by TCRdb itself: fastp quality trimming at Q25, MiXCR clonotype calling, in-frame beta chains only. When rows share a CDR3 protein, they turn into one entry using the most common DNA and genes. Clone size and V and J calls follow TCRdb, not the original study. Present in this sample are approximately 190,000 distinct CDR3 sequences, more than 30% of which were seen just once. The ten biggest clones cover 20% of the sample.

The data were obtained in a study of glioma-infiltrating T cells (dated by TCRdb to about 2016). Concerning the study at large: Sequencing of TCR alpha- and beta-chain repertoires was performed on glioma tissue, on non-neoplastic brain tissue, and on matched peripheral blood mononuclear cells. To measure divergence between tissue and blood T-cell populations, each tissue-infiltrating repertoire was compared with the peripheral blood repertoire of the same patient. Three low-grade glioma patients, seven to nine primary glioblastoma patients, and three non-glioma patients who contributed non-neoplastic brain tissue made up the paired cohort. Overall results and qualifications from the work: VJ-independent divergence between tissue and blood was found to be below expectation in non-neoplastic patients but above expectation in all gliomas, particularly low-grade gliomas. Very few CDR3 sequences were found to be shared between tissue and blood, and this scarcity was attributed to high CDR3 diversity and limited sampling. The group comparisons were based on small numbers of patients: three non-neoplastic, three low-grade glioma and roughly eight glioblastoma patients.

The CDR3 spans 13 residues, from the cysteine through the phenylalanine. Just CDR3 DNA is preserved here, 39 bases in frame from base 1. From a lookup of the germline V gene, CDR1 and CDR2 are SGHTA and FQGTGA. V loses 9 bases, J loses 7 bases, and the germline ends lie 19 bases apart. The sample comprised glioma tissue, nonneoplastic brain tissue, or PBMCs (not recorded which). Rearrangement joined TRBV7-3 to TRBJ2-7, and TRBD1 may be the D gene, going by 6 matching bases. This receptor was taken from a human donor with low-grade glioma or glioblastoma, undergoing nonglioma brain surgery, or in good health (not recorded which). The CDR3 is CARSKNRAGEQYF. The nucleotide sequence reads as follows: TGTGCCAGAAGCAAAAACAGGGCGGGTGAGCAGTACTTC.